This T cell receptor beta chain came from a study of OX40 agonist ivuxolimab in advanced cancers. For the study at large: At approximately 80% male, the cohort had a mean age of approximately 60 years, ranging from roughly 20 to 85. Two patients with cutaneous melanoma and one with hepatocellular carcinoma, three in total, showed partial responses. Points from the study as a whole: Expanded clones were, on average, more numerous in CD8+ T cells than in CD4+. The study did not work out the antigen specificity of the expanded peripheral T cells.

The V and J ends lost 2 bases and 5 bases, in that order; junction bases with no gene match: 17. The CDR3 loop spans 19 amino acids. Germline lookup yields CDR1 ENHRY and CDR2 SYGVKD. Clones were read by immunoSEQ multiplex PCR, and TCRdb kept only the in-frame ones, dropping some. The table shows over 50,000 clones, with almost 95% occurring only once. About this clone: Its antigen is currently unknown.

V usage is TRBV10-3 and J usage is TRBJ2-7, with 11 nucleotides matching TRBD2. The TCR was taken from an adult with an advanced solid tumor such as melanoma, head and neck, liver or kidney cancer. The sequencing used CD4+ or CD8+ T cells sorted from blood, collected in a trial of the OX40 agonist ivuxolimab. The CDR3 is CAISEPMASGRSGIHEQYF. The CDR3 coding sequence is TGTGCCATCAGTGAGCCAATGGCTAGCGGGAGGTCGGGAATCCACGAGCAGTACTTC.